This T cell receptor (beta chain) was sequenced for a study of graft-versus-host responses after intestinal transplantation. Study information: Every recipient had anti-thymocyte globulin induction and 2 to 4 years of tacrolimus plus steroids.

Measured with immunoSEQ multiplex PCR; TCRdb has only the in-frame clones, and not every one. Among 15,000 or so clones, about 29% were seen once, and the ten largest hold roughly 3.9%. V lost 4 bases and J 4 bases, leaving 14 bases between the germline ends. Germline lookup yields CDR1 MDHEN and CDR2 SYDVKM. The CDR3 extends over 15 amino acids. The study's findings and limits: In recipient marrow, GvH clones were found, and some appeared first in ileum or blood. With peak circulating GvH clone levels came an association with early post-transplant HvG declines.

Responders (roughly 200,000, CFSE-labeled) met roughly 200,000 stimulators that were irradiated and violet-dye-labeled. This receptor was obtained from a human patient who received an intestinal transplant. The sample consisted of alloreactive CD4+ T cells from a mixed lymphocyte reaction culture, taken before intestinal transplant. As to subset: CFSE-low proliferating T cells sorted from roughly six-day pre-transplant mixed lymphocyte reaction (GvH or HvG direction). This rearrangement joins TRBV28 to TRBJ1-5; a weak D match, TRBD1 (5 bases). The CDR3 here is CASSSPGGVNQPQHF. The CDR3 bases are TGTGCCAGCAGTTCCCCCGGGGGAGTGAATCAGCCCCAGCATTTT. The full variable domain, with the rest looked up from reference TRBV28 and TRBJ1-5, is DVKVTQSSRYLVKRTGEKVFLECVQDMDHENMFWYRQDPGLGLRLIYFSYDVKMKEKGDIPEGYSVSREKKERFSLILESASTNQTSMYLCASSSPGGVNQPQHFGDGTRLSIL.